The T cell receptor beta chain described here comes from a study of control samples from healthy donors and cancer patients. Here immunoSEQ multiplex PCR was the method, and the copy in TCRdb shows in-frame clones only, minus some. The sample comprises 150,000 to 200,000 clones, approximately 95% of which are singletons, and more than 1.2% rests with the top ten. The ends lost 1 base at V and 4 bases at J; junction bases unmatched: 8. CDR1 is SGHRS, CDR2 YFSETQ, per germline. The CDR3 length is 16 residues. This clone was seen once. The sequencing input was blood. The TCR sequence derives from a man younger than 30 in good health. The gene calls are TRBV5-1 and TRBJ2-3; 8 positions agree with TRBD1. This chain's CDR3 is CASSLSAGGMSDTQYF. CDR3 bases: TGCGCCAGCAGCTTGTCAGCAGGGGGCATGTCAGATACGCAGTATTTT.